These T cell receptor beta chains were read from a single sample in a study of blood T cell repertoires in COVID-19. The assay was immunoSEQ multiplex PCR, and TCRdb's table has in-frame clones only and misses some. The sample shows some 260,000 clones, 70% to 90% of them seen only once. The sample was peripheral blood. All receptors come from a man in his late teens or twenties with active or convalescent COVID-19. CDR3s include the opening cysteine and the closing phenylalanine or tryptophan. D genes are given only for firm matches. Not every row has a clone size; where given, it reads once, few, many or a size class.

v_gene: TRBV5-6; abundance: -; d_gene: -; j_gene: TRBJ2-1; CDR3aa: CASSLDLEDEQFF; CDR3nt: TGTGCCAGCAGCTTGGACCTTGAGGATGAGCAGTTCTTC
v_gene: TRBV4-2; abundance: -; d_gene: TRBD1; j_gene: TRBJ1-1; CDR3aa: CASTTGGSEAFF; CDR3nt: TGTGCCAGCACCACAGGGGGCAGTGAAGCTTTCTTT
v_gene: TRBV28; abundance: few; d_gene: -; j_gene: TRBJ1-1; CDR3aa: CASSLFVQMNTEAFF; CDR3nt: TGTGCCAGCAGTTTATTTGTACAGATGAACACTGAAGCTTTCTTT
v_gene: TRBV7-2; abundance: -; d_gene: TRBD1; j_gene: TRBJ1-1; CDR3aa: CASSTRGGTGRDTEAFF; CDR3nt: TGTGCCAGCAGCACCAGAGGGGGGACAGGGAGGGACACTGAAGCTTTCTTT
v_gene: TRBV10-3; abundance: -; d_gene: TRBD1; j_gene: TRBJ2-2; CDR3aa: CAISDGTGPNTGELFF; CDR3nt: TGTGCCATCTCTGACGGGACAGGGCCGAACACCGGGGAGCTGTTTTTT
v_gene: TRBV4-3; abundance: -; d_gene: -; j_gene: TRBJ1-1; CDR3aa: CASSQDYSATEAFF; CDR3nt: TGCGCCAGCAGCCAAGATTATAGCGCGACTGAAGCTTTCTTT
v_gene: TRBV7-9; abundance: -; d_gene: TRBD1; j_gene: TRBJ1-2; CDR3aa: CASSYGQVYGYTF; CDR3nt: TGTGCCAGCAGCTACGGACAGGTATATGGCTACACCTTC
v_gene: TRBV18; abundance: -; d_gene: -; j_gene: TRBJ2-3; CDR3aa: CASSPRALGTDTQYF; CDR3nt: TGTGCCAGCTCACCACGGGCTTTAGGCACAGATACGCAGTATTTT
v_gene: TRBV30; abundance: -; d_gene: -; j_gene: TRBJ1-2; CDR3aa: CAWSVSGAFSYGYTF; CDR3nt: TGTGCCTGGAGTGTATCGGGAGCCTTTAGCTATGGCTACACCTTC
v_gene: TRBV7-3; abundance: few; d_gene: TRBD1; j_gene: TRBJ2-2; CDR3aa: CASTPGQLNTGELFF; CDR3nt: TGTGCCAGCACCCCGGGACAGTTAAACACCGGGGAGCTGTTTTTT
v_gene: TRBV15; abundance: -; d_gene: -; j_gene: TRBJ2-1; CDR3aa: CATNDRRKDEQFF; CDR3nt: TGTGCCACCAACGACAGACGAAAAGATGAGCAGTTCTTC
v_gene: TRBV10-3; abundance: -; d_gene: -; j_gene: TRBJ2-7; CDR3aa: CAISPAGSYEQYF; CDR3nt: TGTGCCATCAGTCCCGCGGGCTCCTACGAGCAGTACTTC
v_gene: TRBV18; abundance: -; d_gene: TRBD1; j_gene: TRBJ1-5; CDR3aa: CASSGLSTGNSNQPQHF; CDR3nt: TGTGCCAGCTCAGGATTATCGACAGGGAATAGCAATCAGCCCCAGCATTTT
v_gene: TRBV9; abundance: -; d_gene: TRBD2; j_gene: TRBJ2-7; CDR3aa: CASSVGLAMTSEQYF; CDR3nt: TGTGCCAGCAGCGTAGGACTAGCGATGACTAGCGAGCAGTACTTC
v_gene: TRBV5-4; abundance: -; d_gene: TRBD2; j_gene: TRBJ2-7; CDR3aa: CASSLGLRGDEQYF; CDR3nt: TGTGCCAGCAGCTTGGGCTTGCGGGGGGACGAGCAGTACTTC
v_gene: TRBV24-1; abundance: -; d_gene: TRBD1; j_gene: TRBJ2-1; CDR3aa: CATSDQRTGTAEQFF; CDR3nt: TGTGCCACCAGTGATCAGCGAACTGGGACAGCAGAGCAGTTCTTC
v_gene: TRBV7-3; abundance: -; d_gene: TRBD1; j_gene: TRBJ2-3; CDR3aa: CASSLPGQGTDTQYF; CDR3nt: TGTGCCAGCAGCTTGCCAGGACAGGGTACGGATACGCAGTATTTT
v_gene: TRBV10-3; abundance: -; d_gene: -; j_gene: TRBJ2-1; CDR3aa: CAISEPLINEQFF; CDR3nt: TGTGCCATCAGTGAGCCCCTTATCAATGAGCAGTTCTTC
v_gene: TRBV5-1; abundance: -; d_gene: -; j_gene: TRBJ2-7; CDR3aa: CASSGDISYEQYF; CDR3nt: TGCGCCAGCAGCGGGGACATCTCCTACGAGCAGTACTTC
v_gene: TRBV6-5; abundance: -; d_gene: -; j_gene: TRBJ2-7; CDR3aa: CASRVADSYEQYF; CDR3nt: TGTGCCAGCAGGGTCGCGGACTCCTACGAGCAGTACTTC
v_gene: TRBV6-6; abundance: -; d_gene: TRBD1; j_gene: TRBJ1-2; CDR3aa: CASSTRQGLRGYTF; CDR3nt: TGTGCCAGCAGTACTAGACAGGGGCTTCGGGGCTACACCTTC
v_gene: TRBV5-8; abundance: -; d_gene: TRBD1; j_gene: TRBJ1-5; CDR3aa: CASSSGDRSSNQPQHF; CDR3nt: TGTGCCAGCTCATCTGGGGACAGGTCTAGCAATCAGCCCCAGCATTTT
v_gene: TRBV19; abundance: -; d_gene: -; j_gene: TRBJ1-5; CDR3aa: CASSMHSPNQPQHF; CDR3nt: TGTGCCAGTAGTATGCACAGTCCTAATCAGCCCCAGCATTTT
v_gene: TRBV28; abundance: -; d_gene: -; j_gene: TRBJ1-2; CDR3aa: CASIPPGSLSNYGYTF; CDR3nt: TGTGCCAGCATCCCTCCAGGCAGCCTCTCTAACTATGGCTACACCTTC
v_gene: TRBV6-2/TRBV6-3; abundance: -; d_gene: -; j_gene: TRBJ1-1; CDR3aa: CASSYEGITEAFF; CDR3nt: TGTGCCAGCAGTTACGAGGGAATCACTGAAGCTTTCTTT
v_gene: TRBV2; abundance: -; d_gene: -; j_gene: TRBJ2-7; CDR3aa: CASSRYRQNEQYF; CDR3nt: TGTGCCTCCTCAAGGTACAGGCAGAACGAGCAGTACTTC
v_gene: TRBV9; abundance: -; d_gene: -; j_gene: TRBJ1-1; CDR3aa: CASSVDSLNTEAFF; CDR3nt: TGTGCCAGCAGCGTAGACAGCCTGAACACTGAAGCTTTCTTT
v_gene: TRBV4-1; abundance: -; d_gene: -; j_gene: TRBJ2-7; CDR3aa: CASSQERWGVSYEQYF; CDR3nt: TGCGCCAGCAGCCAAGAGAGATGGGGGGTATCCTACGAGCAGTACTTC
v_gene: TRBV10-3; abundance: -; d_gene: TRBD2; j_gene: TRBJ2-5; CDR3aa: CAISESLAGQETQYF; CDR3nt: TGTGCCATCAGTGAGTCTCTAGCGGGCCAAGAGACCCAGTACTTC
v_gene: TRBV12-5; abundance: -; d_gene: -; j_gene: TRBJ1-6; CDR3aa: CASGSDNFNSPLHF; CDR3nt: TGTGCTAGTGGTTCCGACAACTTTAATTCACCCCTCCACTTT
v_gene: TRBV29-1; abundance: -; d_gene: -; j_gene: TRBJ1-1; CDR3aa: CSVDFGSTEAFF; CDR3nt: TGCAGCGTTGATTTCGGGAGCACTGAAGCTTTCTTT
v_gene: TRBV21-1; abundance: -; d_gene: -; j_gene: TRBJ1-4; CDR3aa: CASSKAPRTNEKLFF; CDR3nt: TGTGCCAGCAGCAAAGCGCCGAGAACTAATGAAAAACTGTTTTTT
v_gene: TRBV5-5; abundance: -; d_gene: TRBD1; j_gene: TRBJ2-7; CDR3aa: CASSYLGQGNLREQYF; CDR3nt: TGTGCCAGCAGCTACCTCGGACAGGGGAACTTAAGGGAGCAGTACTTC
v_gene: TRBV4-1; abundance: -; d_gene: -; j_gene: TRBJ1-2; CDR3aa: CASSQDDRTAFRGYTF; CDR3nt: TGCGCCAGCAGCCAAGATGACCGGACAGCATTTAGGGGCTACACCTTC
v_gene: TRBV5-5; abundance: -; d_gene: -; j_gene: TRBJ1-2; CDR3aa: CASSWAGQLNYGYTF; CDR3nt: TGTGCCAGCAGCTGGGCTGGGCAGCTTAACTATGGCTACACCTTC
v_gene: TRBV29-1; abundance: -; d_gene: TRBD1; j_gene: TRBJ1-4; CDR3aa: CSVEILGTGGGKLFF; CDR3nt: TGCAGCGTTGAAATCCTCGGGACAGGGGGCGGAAAACTGTTTTTT
v_gene: TRBV14; abundance: -; d_gene: TRBD2; j_gene: TRBJ2-1; CDR3aa: CASSQGPRWLAGGPRSYNEQFF; CDR3nt: TGTGCCAGCAGCCAAGGTCCTCGCTGGTTAGCGGGAGGGCCGCGGTCCTACAATGAGCAGTTCTTC
v_gene: TRBV6-1; abundance: -; d_gene: TRBD2; j_gene: TRBJ2-1; CDR3aa: CASSAPSLAGGGEQFF; CDR3nt: TGTGCCAGCAGTGCCCCTTCGCTAGCGGGAGGAGGTGAGCAGTTCTTC
v_gene: TRBV18; abundance: -; d_gene: TRBD1; j_gene: TRBJ2-7; CDR3aa: CASSPLDREAEQYF; CDR3nt: TGTGCCAGCTCACCCCTGGACAGGGAAGCCGAGCAGTACTTC
v_gene: TRBV9; abundance: -; d_gene: TRBD2; j_gene: TRBJ2-3; CDR3aa: CASSPRGAGRTDTQYF; CDR3nt: TGTGCCAGCAGCCCCCGGGGAGCGGGGCGCACAGATACGCAGTATTTT
v_gene: TRBV6-5; abundance: -; d_gene: -; j_gene: TRBJ2-3; CDR3aa: CASSYLDSSDTQYF; CDR3nt: TGTGCCAGCAGTTACCTTGATAGCAGTGATACGCAGTATTTT
v_gene: TRBV7-3; abundance: -; d_gene: TRBD2; j_gene: TRBJ2-1; CDR3aa: CASSLSVLAGVHDEQFF; CDR3nt: TGTGCCAGCAGCTTATCAGTACTAGCGGGGGTGCATGATGAGCAGTTCTTC
v_gene: TRBV28; abundance: -; d_gene: -; j_gene: TRBJ2-5; CDR3aa: CASTRRGRETQYF; CDR3nt: TGTGCCAGCACCCGCAGGGGGAGGGAGACCCAGTACTTC
v_gene: TRBV10-3; abundance: -; d_gene: -; j_gene: TRBJ1-1; CDR3aa: CAISVQGEAFF; CDR3nt: TGTGCCATCAGTGTACAGGGTGAAGCTTTCTTT
v_gene: TRBV30; abundance: -; d_gene: -; j_gene: TRBJ1-4; CDR3aa: CACHGGDEKLFF; CDR3nt: TGTGCCTGCCACGGGGGGGATGAAAAACTGTTTTTT
v_gene: TRBV7-6; abundance: -; d_gene: -; j_gene: TRBJ2-5; CDR3aa: CASSLRQQETQYF; CDR3nt: TGTGCCAGCAGCCTTAGACAGCAAGAGACCCAGTACTTC
v_gene: TRBV6-2/TRBV6-3; abundance: -; d_gene: -; j_gene: TRBJ2-2; CDR3aa: CASSYLLNTGELFF; CDR3nt: TGTGCCAGCAGTTACTTACTGAACACCGGGGAGCTGTTTTTT
v_gene: TRBV4-3; abundance: -; d_gene: TRBD1; j_gene: TRBJ1-4; CDR3aa: CASSQGDRRGKLFF; CDR3nt: TGCGCCAGCAGCCAAGGGGACAGGAGGGGAAAACTGTTTTTT
v_gene: TRBV10-3; abundance: -; d_gene: -; j_gene: TRBJ1-5; CDR3aa: CAISAVPRANQPQHF; CDR3nt: TGTGCCATCAGTGCCGTTCCGAGGGCCAATCAGCCCCAGCATTTT
v_gene: TRBV6-2/TRBV6-3; abundance: -; d_gene: -; j_gene: TRBJ2-2; CDR3aa: CASSFRQSGELFF; CDR3nt: TGTGCCAGCAGTTTCCGACAGTCCGGGGAGCTGTTTTTT
v_gene: TRBV11-2; abundance: -; d_gene: -; j_gene: TRBJ2-3; CDR3aa: CASSLELLAGTDTQYF; CDR3nt: TGTGCCAGCAGCTTAGAACTGCTTGCGGGCACAGATACGCAGTATTTT
v_gene: TRBV29-1; abundance: -; d_gene: TRBD1; j_gene: TRBJ2-2; CDR3aa: CSVQGAGDTGELFF; CDR3nt: TGCAGCGTTCAGGGGGCCGGGGACACCGGGGAGCTGTTTTTT
v_gene: TRBV28; abundance: -; d_gene: -; j_gene: TRBJ1-3; CDR3aa: CASSPSGPGRNTIYF; CDR3nt: TGTGCCAGCAGTCCGTCAGGACCGGGGAGAAACACCATATATTTT
v_gene: TRBV13; abundance: -; d_gene: -; j_gene: TRBJ2-1; CDR3aa: CASSWFEANEQFF; CDR3nt: TGTGCCAGCAGCTGGTTCGAGGCGAATGAGCAGTTCTTC
v_gene: TRBV30; abundance: -; d_gene: -; j_gene: TRBJ1-5; CDR3aa: CAWSVEVNQPQHF; CDR3nt: TGTGCCTGGAGTGTGGAGGTCAATCAGCCCCAGCATTTT
v_gene: TRBV5-1; abundance: -; d_gene: -; j_gene: TRBJ2-7; CDR3aa: CASSLRVERDEQYF; CDR3nt: TGCGCCAGCAGCCTCAGGGTGGAACGCGACGAGCAGTACTTC
v_gene: TRBV9; abundance: -; d_gene: TRBD2; j_gene: TRBJ2-1; CDR3aa: CASSVRSGRTSGGYSYNEQFF; CDR3nt: TGTGCCAGCAGCGTACGTTCGGGAAGGACTAGCGGGGGGTACTCCTACAATGAGCAGTTCTTC
v_gene: TRBV3-1/TRBV3-2; abundance: -; d_gene: TRBD1; j_gene: TRBJ1-6; CDR3aa: CASSLRTGTYNSPLHF; CDR3nt: TGTGCCAGCAGCCTCCGGACAGGAACCTATAATTCACCCCTCCACTTT
v_gene: TRBV12-3/TRBV12-4; abundance: -; d_gene: TRBD1; j_gene: TRBJ2-5; CDR3aa: CASSYSWDRAYF; CDR3nt: TGTGCCAGCAGTTACTCATGGGACAGGGCCTACTTC